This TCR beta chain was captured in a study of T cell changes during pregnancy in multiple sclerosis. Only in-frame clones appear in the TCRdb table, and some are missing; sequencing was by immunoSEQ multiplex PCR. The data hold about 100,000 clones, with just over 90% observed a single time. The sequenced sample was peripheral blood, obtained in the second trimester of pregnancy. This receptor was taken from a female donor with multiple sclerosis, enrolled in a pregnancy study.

The CDR3: CASRWGQGARVSNTEAFF. The CDR3 DNA sequence: TGTGCCAGCAGATGGGGCCAGGGGGCGAGGGTTAGTAACACTGAAGCTTTCTTT. This sequence joins TRBV2 and TRBJ1-1; TRBD1 agrees at 8 bases. The germline V gene has CDR1 SNHLY and CDR2 FYNNEI. J gave up 2 bases and V 6 bases, and 17 bases lay outside the gene matches. The CDR3 length is 18 residues.